This T cell receptor beta chain derives from a study of T cell responses to AZD1222 COVID-19 vaccine. General study findings and limits: The CD4 TCRs associated with vaccination extended across spike and predominated at 160-218 and 743-854. Spike-specific TCR breadth and depth both grew after two AZD1222 doses. There were mostly white British donors and more females than males, and clonal diversity was possibly underestimated.

This clone was counted a few times. Its antigen remains unidentified. The junction had 11 bases not matched to a gene; V was cut back by 2 bases and J by 3 bases. Germline V gives CDR1 SGHTA, CDR2 FQGNSA. The CDR3 consists of 17 residues. Timing groups of about 4 and about 12 weeks for second doses were pooled. TCRdb's table, derived via immunoSEQ multiplex PCR, lists solely in-frame clones and lacks some. Here the sample spans approximately 170,000 clones, just over 85% being singletons. The V call is TRBV7-2, the J call TRBJ2-3, with 7 bases fitting TRBD2. Sequences were derived from peripheral blood, sampled 28 days after the second AZD1222 dose. This clonotype originated in an adult who received the AZD1222 COVID-19 vaccine. CDR3: CASSLFGTGGGTDTQYF. The CDR3 DNA is TGTGCCAGCAGCTTATTCGGGACGGGCGGGGGAACAGATACGCAGTATTTT.